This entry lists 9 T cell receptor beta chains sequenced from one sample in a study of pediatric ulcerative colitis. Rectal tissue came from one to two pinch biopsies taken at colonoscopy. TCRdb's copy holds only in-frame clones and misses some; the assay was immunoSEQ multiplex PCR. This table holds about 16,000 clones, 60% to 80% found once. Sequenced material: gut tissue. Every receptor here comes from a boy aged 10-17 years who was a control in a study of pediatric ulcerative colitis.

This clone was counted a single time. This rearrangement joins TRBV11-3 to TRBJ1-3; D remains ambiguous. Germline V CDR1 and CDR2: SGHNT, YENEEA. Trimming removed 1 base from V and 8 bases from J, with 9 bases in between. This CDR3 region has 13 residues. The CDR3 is CASSLGMGDTIYF. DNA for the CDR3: TGTGCCAGCAGCTTAGGGATGGGCGACACCATATATTTT.

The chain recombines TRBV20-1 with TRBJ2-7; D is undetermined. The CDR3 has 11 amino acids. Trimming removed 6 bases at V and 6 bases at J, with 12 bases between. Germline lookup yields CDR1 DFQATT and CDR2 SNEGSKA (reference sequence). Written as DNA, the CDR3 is TGCAGTGCAAGGACCCTCCGCGAGCAGTACTTC. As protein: CSARTLREQYF.

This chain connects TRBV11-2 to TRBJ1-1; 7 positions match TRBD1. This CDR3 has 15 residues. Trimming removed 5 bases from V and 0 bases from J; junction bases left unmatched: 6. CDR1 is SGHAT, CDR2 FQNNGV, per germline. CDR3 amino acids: CASSLQGQMNTEAFF. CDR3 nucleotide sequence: TGTGCCAGCAGCCTCCAGGGACAGATGAACACTGAAGCTTTCTTT.

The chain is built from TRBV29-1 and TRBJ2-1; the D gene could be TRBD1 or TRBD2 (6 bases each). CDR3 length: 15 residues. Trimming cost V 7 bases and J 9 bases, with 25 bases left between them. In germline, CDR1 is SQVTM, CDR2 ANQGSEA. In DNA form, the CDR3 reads TGCAGCGCCCCGGGGGCACCGCGGGACCACGGTGAGCAGTTCTTC. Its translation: CSAPGAPRDHGEQFF.

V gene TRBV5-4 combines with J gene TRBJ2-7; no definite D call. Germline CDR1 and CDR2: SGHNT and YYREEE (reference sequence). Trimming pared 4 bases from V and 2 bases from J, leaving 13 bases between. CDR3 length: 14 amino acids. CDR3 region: CASSPDPLTYEQYF. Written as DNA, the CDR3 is TGTGCCAGCAGCCCAGACCCTCTGACCTACGAGCAGTACTTC.

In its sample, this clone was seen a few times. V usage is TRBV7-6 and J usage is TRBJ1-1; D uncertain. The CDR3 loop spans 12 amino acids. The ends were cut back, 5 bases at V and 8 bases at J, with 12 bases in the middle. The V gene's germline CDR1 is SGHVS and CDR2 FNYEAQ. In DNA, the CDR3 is TGTGCCAGCAGCCACTCGTCGGAAGAAGCTTTCTTT. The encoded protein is CASSHSSEEAFF.

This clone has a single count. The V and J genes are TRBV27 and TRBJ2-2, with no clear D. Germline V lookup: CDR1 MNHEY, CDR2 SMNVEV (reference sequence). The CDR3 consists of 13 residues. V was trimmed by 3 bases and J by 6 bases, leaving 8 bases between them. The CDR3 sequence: CASSLYVPGELFF. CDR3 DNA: TGTGCCAGCAGTTTGTACGTACCCGGGGAGCTGTTTTTT.

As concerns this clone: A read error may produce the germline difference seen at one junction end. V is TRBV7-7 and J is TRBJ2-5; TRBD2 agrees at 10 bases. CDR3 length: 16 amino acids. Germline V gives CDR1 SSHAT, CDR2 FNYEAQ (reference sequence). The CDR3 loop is CASSLLGTSDQETQYF. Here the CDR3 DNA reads TGTGCTAGCAGCTTATTGGGGACTAGCGATCAAGAGACCCAGTACTTC.

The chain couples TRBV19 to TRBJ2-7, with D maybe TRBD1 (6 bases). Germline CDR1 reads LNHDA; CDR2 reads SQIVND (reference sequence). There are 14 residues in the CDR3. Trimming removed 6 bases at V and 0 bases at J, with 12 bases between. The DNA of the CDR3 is TGTGCCAGTAGCCGGCAAGGGGGCTCCTACGAGCAGTACTTC. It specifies CASSRQGGSYEQYF. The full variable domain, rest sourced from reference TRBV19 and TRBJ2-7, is DGGITQSPKYLFRKEGQNVTLSCEQNLNHDAMYWYRQDPGQGLRLIYYSQIVNDFQKGDIAEGYSVSREKKESFPLTVTSAQKNPTAFYLCASSRQGGSYEQYFGPGTRLTVT.